Sequencing of this TCR beta chain was carried out in a study of cytomegalovirus exposure and HLA in healthy donors. The germline V gene has CDR1 SGHNT and CDR2 YYREEE (reference sequence). J lost 9 bases, V lost 0 bases, and 14 bases had no gene match. CDR3 length equals 17 residues. PCR employed 60 Vbeta and 13 Jbeta primers. Using immunoSEQ multiplex PCR, the repertoire was profiled, and TCRdb retains in-frame clones only, with some absent. Among some 110,000 clones listed, around 80% were seen once. The chain joins TRBV5-4 to TRBJ2-3, with 9 bases identical to TRBD2. This clonotype was obtained from a young man in good health and CMV-seropositive. The sequenced material came from PBMCs. The CDR3 protein is CASSLGAAGGPSATQYF. CDR3 coding DNA: TGTGCCAGCAGCTTGGGGGCGGCGGGGGGGCCTTCGGCCACGCAGTATTTT.